This T cell receptor beta chain was retrieved from a study of OX40 agonist ivuxolimab in advanced cancers. Study background: The study gave patients intravenous ivuxolimab at 0.01 to 10 mg/kg every 2 weeks. Checkpoint inhibitors had been given previously to 35% to 50% of patients. Study-level points and caveats: The expanded peripheral T cells' antigen specificity was not determined. In general, CD8+ T cells held more expanded clones than CD4+ did, on average.

Profiled with immunoSEQ multiplex PCR; TCRdb holds only in-frame clones, not every one. The sample yields approximately 64,000 clones, about 83% seen once. A note on this clone: Its antigen is currently unknown.

V was shortened by 0 bases and J by 4 bases, with 9 bases between the two germline ends. From germline, CDR1 is SGHDN and CDR2 FVKESK. This CDR3 spans 15 amino acids. This TCR came from an adult with an advanced solid tumor such as melanoma, head and neck, liver or kidney cancer. J is TRBJ2-2 and V is TRBV14, with unresolved D. The sequencing here drew on CD4+ or CD8+ T cells sorted from blood, taken in a trial of the OX40 agonist ivuxolimab. CDR3 residues: CASSQDHGSTGELFF. CDR3 DNA: TGTGCCAGCAGCCAAGATCACGGCTCCACCGGGGAGCTGTTTTTT.